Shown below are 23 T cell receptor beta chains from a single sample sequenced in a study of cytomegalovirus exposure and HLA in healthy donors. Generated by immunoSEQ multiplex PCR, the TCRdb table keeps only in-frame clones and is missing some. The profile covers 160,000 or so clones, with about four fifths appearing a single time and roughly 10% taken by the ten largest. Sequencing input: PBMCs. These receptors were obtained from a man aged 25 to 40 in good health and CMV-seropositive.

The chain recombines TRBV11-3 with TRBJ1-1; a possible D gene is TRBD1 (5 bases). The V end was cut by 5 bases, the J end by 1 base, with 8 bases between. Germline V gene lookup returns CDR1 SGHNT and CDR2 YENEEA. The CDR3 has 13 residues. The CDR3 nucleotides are TGTGCCAGCAGCCGGACACCGAACACTGAAGCTTTCTTT. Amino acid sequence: CASSRTPNTEAFF.

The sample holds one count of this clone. CDR3 DNA sequence: TGTGCCAGCAGCTTAGCTACAGGGGGCACCTACGAGCAGTACTTC. Protein product: CASSLATGGTYEQYF. This chain joins TRBV7-6 and TRBJ2-7; 9 nucleotides align to TRBD1. CDR3 length: 15 amino acids. J gave up 2 bases and V 0 bases, and 2 bases lay outside the gene matches. Germline values: CDR1 SGHVS, CDR2 FNYEAQ.

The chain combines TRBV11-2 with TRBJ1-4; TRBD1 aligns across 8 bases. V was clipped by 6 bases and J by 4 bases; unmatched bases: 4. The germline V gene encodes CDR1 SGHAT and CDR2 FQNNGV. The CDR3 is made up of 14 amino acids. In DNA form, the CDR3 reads TGTGCCAGCAGGTCGACAGGGGTTAATGAAAAACTGTTTTTT. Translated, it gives CASRSTGVNEKLFF.

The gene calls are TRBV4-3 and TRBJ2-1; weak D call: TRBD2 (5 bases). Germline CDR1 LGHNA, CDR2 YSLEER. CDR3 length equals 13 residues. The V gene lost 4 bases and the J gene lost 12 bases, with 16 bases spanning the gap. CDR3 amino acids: CASSPKESGRQFF. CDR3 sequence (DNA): TGCGCCAGCAGCCCCAAAGAAAGCGGTCGGCAGTTCTTC.

The CDR3 reads CASSSAKQGWEKLFF. Written as DNA, the CDR3 is TGTGCCAGCAGTTCTGCCAAGCAGGGCTGGGAAAAACTGTTTTTT. The chain carries TRBV6-5 and TRBJ1-4; D may be TRBD1 (5 bases). The CDR3 is 15 amino acids. Trimming pared 4 bases from V and 8 bases from J, leaving 17 bases between. Germline assignment: CDR1 MNHEY and CDR2 SVGAGI.

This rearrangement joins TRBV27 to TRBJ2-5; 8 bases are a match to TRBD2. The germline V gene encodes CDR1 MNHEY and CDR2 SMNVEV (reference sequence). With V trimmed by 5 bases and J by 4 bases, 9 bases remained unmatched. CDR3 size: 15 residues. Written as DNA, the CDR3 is TGTGCCAGCAGTCCCCGGACTAGCCAGGTAGAGACCCAGTACTTC. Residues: CASSPRTSQVETQYF.

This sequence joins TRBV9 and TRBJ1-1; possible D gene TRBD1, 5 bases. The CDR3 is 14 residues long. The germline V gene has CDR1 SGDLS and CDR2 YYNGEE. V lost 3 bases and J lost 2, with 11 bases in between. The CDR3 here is CASSGGKSNTEAFF. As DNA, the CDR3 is TGTGCCAGCAGCGGGGGCAAAAGTAACACTGAAGCTTTCTTT.

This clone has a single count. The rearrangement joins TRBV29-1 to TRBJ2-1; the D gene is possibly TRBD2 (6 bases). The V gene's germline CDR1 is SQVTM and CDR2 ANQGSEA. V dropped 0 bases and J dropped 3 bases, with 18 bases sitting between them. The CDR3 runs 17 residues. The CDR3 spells CSVEDQVVWGDYNEQFF. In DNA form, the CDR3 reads TGCAGCGTTGAAGATCAAGTAGTTTGGGGGGACTACAATGAGCAGTTCTTC.

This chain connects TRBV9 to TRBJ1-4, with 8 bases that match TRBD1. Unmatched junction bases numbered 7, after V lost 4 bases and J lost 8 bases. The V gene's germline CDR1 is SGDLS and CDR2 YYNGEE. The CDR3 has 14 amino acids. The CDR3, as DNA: TGTGCCAGCAGCCTTGGACAGGGCGACGAAAAACTGTTTTTT. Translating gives CASSLGQGDEKLFF.

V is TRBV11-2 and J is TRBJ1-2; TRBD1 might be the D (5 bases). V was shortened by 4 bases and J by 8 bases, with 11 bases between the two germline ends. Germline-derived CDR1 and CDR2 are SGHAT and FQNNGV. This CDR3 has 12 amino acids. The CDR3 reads CASSSTVSGYTF. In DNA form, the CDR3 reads TGTGCCAGCAGCTCGACAGTTTCGGGCTACACCTTC. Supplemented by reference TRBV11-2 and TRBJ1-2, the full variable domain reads EAGVAQSPRYKIIEKRQSVAFWCNPISGHATLYWYQQILGQGPKLLIQFQNNGVVDDSQLPKDRFSAERLKGVDSTLKIQPAKLEDSAVYLCASSSTVSGYTFGSGTRLTVV.

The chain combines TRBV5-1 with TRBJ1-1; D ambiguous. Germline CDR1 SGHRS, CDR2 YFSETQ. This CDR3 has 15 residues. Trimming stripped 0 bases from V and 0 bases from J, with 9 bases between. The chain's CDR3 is CASSLEGGVNTEAFF. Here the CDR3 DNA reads TGCGCCAGCAGCTTGGAAGGAGGAGTGAACACTGAAGCTTTCTTT. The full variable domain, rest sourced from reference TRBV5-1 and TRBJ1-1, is KAGVTQTPRYLIKTRGQQVTLSCSPISGHRSVSWYQQTPGQGLQFLFEYFSETQRNKGNFPGRFSGRQFSNSRSEMNVSTLELGDSALYLCASSLEGGVNTEAFFGQGTRLTVV.

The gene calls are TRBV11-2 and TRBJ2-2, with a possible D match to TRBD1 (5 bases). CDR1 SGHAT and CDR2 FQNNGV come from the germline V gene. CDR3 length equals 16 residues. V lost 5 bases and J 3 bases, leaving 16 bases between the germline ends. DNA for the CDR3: TGTGCCAGCAGCCCGCAGGGTTTCGTGGACACCGGGGAGCTGTTTTTT. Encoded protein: CASSPQGFVDTGELFF. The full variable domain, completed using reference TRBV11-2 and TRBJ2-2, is EAGVAQSPRYKIIEKRQSVAFWCNPISGHATLYWYQQILGQGPKLLIQFQNNGVVDDSQLPKDRFSAERLKGVDSTLKIQPAKLEDSAVYLCASSPQGFVDTGELFFGEGSRLTVL.

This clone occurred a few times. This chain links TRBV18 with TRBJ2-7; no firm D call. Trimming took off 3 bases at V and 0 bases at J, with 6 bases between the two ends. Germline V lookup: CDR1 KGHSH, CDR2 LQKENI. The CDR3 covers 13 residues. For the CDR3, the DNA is TGTGCCAGCTCACCCTCGAGCTCCTACGAGCAGTACTTC. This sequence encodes CASSPSSSYEQYF.

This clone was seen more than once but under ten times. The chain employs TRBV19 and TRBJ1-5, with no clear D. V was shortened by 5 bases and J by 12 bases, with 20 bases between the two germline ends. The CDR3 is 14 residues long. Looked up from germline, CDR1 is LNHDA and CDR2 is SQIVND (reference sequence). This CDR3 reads CASSPRADSRRQHF. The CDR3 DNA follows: TGTGCCAGTAGTCCCCGAGCCGACTCCCGACGCCAGCATTTT.

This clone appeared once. CDR3: CASSPRDLAGANEQFF. The CDR3 nucleotides are TGTGCCAGCTCACCAAGAGACTTAGCGGGAGCCAATGAGCAGTTCTTC. The chain has TRBV18 and TRBJ2-1, with 9 nucleotides matching TRBD2. The CDR3 extends over 16 amino acids. Germline V CDR1 and CDR2: KGHSH, LQKENI. With 2 bases clipped from V and 6 bases from J, the junction kept 8 bases outside the gene matches.

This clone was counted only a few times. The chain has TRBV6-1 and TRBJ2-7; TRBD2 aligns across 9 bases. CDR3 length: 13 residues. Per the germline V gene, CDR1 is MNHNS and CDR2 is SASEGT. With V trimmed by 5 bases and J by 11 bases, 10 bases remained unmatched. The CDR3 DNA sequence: TGTGCCAGCAGTCTTAGCGGGAGCGGCCGAGAGTACTTC. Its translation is CASSLSGSGREYF.

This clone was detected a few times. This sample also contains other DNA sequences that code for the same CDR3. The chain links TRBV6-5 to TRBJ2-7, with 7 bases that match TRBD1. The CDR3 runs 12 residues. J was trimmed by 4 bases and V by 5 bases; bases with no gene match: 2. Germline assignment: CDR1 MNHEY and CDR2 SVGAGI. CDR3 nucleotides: TGTGCCAGCAGTATACAGGGGTACGAGCAGTACTTC. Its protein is CASSIQGYEQYF.

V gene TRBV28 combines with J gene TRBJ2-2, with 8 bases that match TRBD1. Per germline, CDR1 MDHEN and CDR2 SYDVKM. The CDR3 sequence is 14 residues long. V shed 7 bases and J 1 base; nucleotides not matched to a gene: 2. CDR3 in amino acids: CASIDRGNTGELFF. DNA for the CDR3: TGTGCCAGCATTGACAGGGGGAACACCGGGGAGCTGTTTTTT.

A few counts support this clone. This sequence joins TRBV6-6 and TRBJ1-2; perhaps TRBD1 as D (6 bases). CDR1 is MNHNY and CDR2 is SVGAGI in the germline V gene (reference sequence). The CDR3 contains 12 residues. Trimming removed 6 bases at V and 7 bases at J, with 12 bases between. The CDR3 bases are TGTGCCAGCAGCTCCGGACAGATTGGCTACACCTTC. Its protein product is CASSSGQIGYTF.

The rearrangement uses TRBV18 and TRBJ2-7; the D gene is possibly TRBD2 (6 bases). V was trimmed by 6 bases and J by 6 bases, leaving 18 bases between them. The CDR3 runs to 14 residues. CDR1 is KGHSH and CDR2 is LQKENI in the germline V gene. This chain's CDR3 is CASSYDPGVSEQYF. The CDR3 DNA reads TGTGCCAGCTCTTACGATCCGGGAGTTAGCGAGCAGTACTTC. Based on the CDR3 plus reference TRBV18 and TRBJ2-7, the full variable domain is NAGVMQNPRHLVRRRGQEARLRCSPMKGHSHVYWYRQLPEEGLKFMVYLQKENIIDESGMPKERFSAEFPKEGPSILRIQQVVRGDSAAYFCASSYDPGVSEQYFGPGTRLTVT.

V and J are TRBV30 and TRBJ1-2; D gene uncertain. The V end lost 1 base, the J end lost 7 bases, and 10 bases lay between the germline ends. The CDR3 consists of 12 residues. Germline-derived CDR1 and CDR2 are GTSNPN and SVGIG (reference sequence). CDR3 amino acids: CAWSAGEPGYTF. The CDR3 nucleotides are TGTGCCTGGAGTGCCGGGGAACCTGGCTACACCTTC. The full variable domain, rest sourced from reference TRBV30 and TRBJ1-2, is SQTIHQWPATLVQPVGSPLSLECTVEGTSNPNLYWYRQAAGRGLQLLFYSVGIGQISSEVPQNLSASRPQDRQFILSSKKLLLSDSGFYLCAWSAGEPGYTFGSGTRLTVV.

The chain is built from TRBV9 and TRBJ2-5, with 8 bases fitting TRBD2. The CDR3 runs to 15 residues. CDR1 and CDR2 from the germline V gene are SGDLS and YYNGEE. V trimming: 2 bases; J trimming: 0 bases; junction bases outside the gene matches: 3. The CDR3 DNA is TGTGCCAGCAGCGTTAGCGGGGCAAACCAAGAGACCCAGTACTTC. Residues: CASSVSGANQETQYF.

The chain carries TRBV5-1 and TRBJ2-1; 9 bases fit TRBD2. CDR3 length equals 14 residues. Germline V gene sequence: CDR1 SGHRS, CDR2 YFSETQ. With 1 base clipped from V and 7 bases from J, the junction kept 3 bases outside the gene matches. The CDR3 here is CASSLLAGENEQFF. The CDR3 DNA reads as TGCGCCAGCAGCTTGTTAGCGGGAGAGAATGAGCAGTTCTTC.